This T cell receptor (beta chain) stems from a study of T cells in Graves' hyperthyroidism and ophthalmopathy. Patients aged 18 to 65 had newly diagnosed hyperthyroidism lasting under 2 months. Uncontrolled infection, other autoimmune disease, pregnancy or lactation disqualified patients from enrolment. On the basis of clinical symptoms, serum thyroxine and TRAb, thyroid ultrasound and orbital computed tomography, diagnoses were made. RNA transcripts served as the template for amplifying TCR beta CDR3 regions. The HTBI primer set served for first-round RT-PCR of the TCR CDR3. TCRdb called the multiplex PCR reads again in MiXCR, with one record for every CDR3 protein. The sample includes about 700,000 distinct CDR3 sequences, 12% to 15% of them seen just once. In its sample, this clonotype was seen many times. The V end lost 5 bases, the J end lost 4 bases, and 11 bases lay between the germline ends. Germline CDR1 is SGHVS and CDR2 is FNYEAQ. CDR3 length equals 13 residues.

This clonotype was sampled from a woman between 18 and 30 years old with Graves' hyperthyroidism. What was sequenced was blood. V usage is TRBV7-6 and J usage is TRBJ1-2; D perhaps matches TRBD1 (5 bases). The CDR3 coding sequence is TGTGCCAGCAGCGCCTGCAGGGTCTATGGCTACACCTTC. This gives the protein CASSACRVYGYTF.